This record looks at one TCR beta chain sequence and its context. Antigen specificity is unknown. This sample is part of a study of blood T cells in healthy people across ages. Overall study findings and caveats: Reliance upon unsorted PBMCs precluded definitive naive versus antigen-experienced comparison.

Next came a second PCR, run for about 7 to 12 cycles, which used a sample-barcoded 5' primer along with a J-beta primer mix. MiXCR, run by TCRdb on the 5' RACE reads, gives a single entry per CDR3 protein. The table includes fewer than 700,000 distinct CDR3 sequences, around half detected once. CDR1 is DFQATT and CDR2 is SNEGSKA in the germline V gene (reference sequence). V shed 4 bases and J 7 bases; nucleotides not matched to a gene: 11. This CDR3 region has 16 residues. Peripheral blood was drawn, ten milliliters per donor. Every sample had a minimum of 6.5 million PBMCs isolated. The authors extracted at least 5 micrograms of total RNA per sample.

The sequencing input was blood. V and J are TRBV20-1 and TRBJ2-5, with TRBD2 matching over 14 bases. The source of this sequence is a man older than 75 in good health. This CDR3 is CSATLPGTSGSGTQYF. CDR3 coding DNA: TGCAGTGCTACCTTACCCGGGACTAGCGGGAGTGGGACCCAGTACTTC.